The clone carrying this T cell receptor beta chain was seen at least ten times. The data derive from a study of CD8 T cells in ankylosing spondylitis. V was trimmed by 4 bases and J by 5 bases, leaving 16 bases between them. CDR1 and CDR2 from the germline V gene are SGHRS and YFSETQ. This CDR3 spans 15 amino acids. TCRdb called the 5' RACE reads again in MiXCR, with one record for every CDR3 protein. The table lists 200,000 to 250,000 distinct CDR3 sequences, under 12% of them singletons. This receptor was taken from a male donor with ankylosing spondylitis or in good health (not recorded which). V is TRBV5-1 and J is TRBJ2-1; tentatively, D is TRBD2 (5 bases). Sequencing was done on a sample of blood, either unsorted or a sorted T cell fraction (not recorded which). The CDR3 spells CASSRRAGFDNEQFF. CDR3 nucleotide sequence: TGCGCCAGCAGCCGGCGTGCGGGTTTCGACAATGAGCAGTTCTTC.